This entry features one T cell receptor (beta chain) sequence. Its antigen is currently unknown. V gave up 3 bases and J gave up 0 bases, with 24 bases separating them. The CDR3 extends over 20 amino acids. Germline V CDR1 and CDR2: LGHNA, YNFKEQ. The data derive from a study of relationships among human T cell subsets. Broader study findings: Over 55% of CD8+ cytotoxic sequences were in clones over 100 reads; regulatory and Th2 had few.

Anti-CD45RO beads selected memory T cells out of the CD45RA-negative fraction. From mRNA, alpha and beta CDR3 regions were amplified using semiquantitative ARM-PCR. ARM-PCR used tagged nested gene-specific primers, then communal superprimers for exponential amplification. In TCRdb, the multiplex PCR reads were re-called with MiXCR into one record per CDR3 protein. The repertoire has about 9,100 distinct CDR3 sequences, roughly 55% of them found once; the top ten carry approximately 5.6%. The chain recombines TRBV4-2 with TRBJ2-1, with D perhaps matching TRBD2 (6 bases). The sequence derives from a man between 35 and 55 years old in good health. Sequenced material: memory T cells sorted from blood. CDR3: CASSQEGRQSPKSSYNEQFF. CDR3 nucleotides: TGTGCCAGCAGCCAGGAGGGGAGACAGAGCCCTAAAAGCTCCTACAATGAGCAGTTCTTC.